These T cell receptor beta chains were read from a single sample in a study of OX40 agonist ivuxolimab in advanced cancers. Sequencing was performed with immunoSEQ multiplex PCR; in TCRdb, only in-frame clones are kept and a portion is missing. Of approximately 78,000 clones listed, approximately 90% were seen once; the top ten hold 1%. Sequencing used CD4+ or CD8+ T cells sorted from blood, obtained in a trial of the OX40 agonist ivuxolimab. The receptors originated from an adult with an advanced solid tumor such as melanoma, head and neck, liver or kidney cancer. CDR3s include the opening cysteine and the closing phenylalanine or tryptophan. A D gene is named only where the DNA matches it firmly. Some rows mark clone size as missing; the rest say once, few, many or name a class of expanded clone.

clone_size	v_call	j_call	d_call	cdr3_aa	cdr3_nt
NA	TRBV29-1	TRBJ1-1	TRBD1	CSVQTGGNTEAFF	TGCAGCGTCCAGACAGGGGGTAACACTGAAGCTTTCTTT
NA	TRBV5-6	TRBJ2-4	NA	CASSLMGATNIQYF	TGTGCCAGCAGCTTGATGGGGGCAACGAACATTCAGTACTTC
NA	TRBV6-1	TRBJ2-5	NA	CASSPQSFQETQYF	TGTGCCAGCAGCCCCCAGTCTTTCCAAGAGACCCAGTACTTC
NA	TRBV7-6	TRBJ1-2	NA	CASSLQRGLYGYTF	TGTGCCAGCAGCTTACAACGGGGGCTCTATGGCTACACCTTC
NA	TRBV7-7	TRBJ2-7	NA	CASSLALEGLGEQYF	TGTGCTAGCAGCTTAGCGCTTGAGGGGTTGGGCGAGCAGTACTTC
once	TRBV5-1	TRBJ2-1	TRBD2	CASSYTLAGDYNEQFF	TGCGCCAGCAGCTATACTCTAGCGGGAGATTACAATGAGCAGTTCTTC
few	TRBV29-1	TRBJ1-1	NA	CSAQVGGSTEAFF	TGCAGCGCCCAGGTAGGGGGATCCACTGAAGCTTTCTTT
NA	TRBV7-2	TRBJ2-7	NA	CASSRAIPGTFSYEQYF	TGTGCCAGCAGCCGAGCGATTCCCGGGACATTCTCCTACGAGCAGTACTTC
few	TRBV10-2	TRBJ2-3	TRBD2	CASKLAGSSTDTQYF	TGCGCCAGCAAACTAGCGGGTTCTAGCACAGATACGCAGTATTTT
NA	TRBV7-3	TRBJ2-5	NA	CASSLGAHQETQYF	TGTGCCAGCAGCTTGGGGGCCCACCAAGAGACCCAGTACTTC
NA	TRBV7-3	TRBJ2-3	NA	CASKIGPGDTQYF	TGTGCCAGCAAAATAGGGCCGGGGGATACGCAGTATTTT
NA	TRBV27	TRBJ2-3	NA	CASSRDLRRDTQYF	TGTGCCAGCAGTCGGGACTTGCGGAGAGATACGCAGTATTTT
NA	TRBV5-6	TRBJ1-1	NA	CASRTHNTEAFF	TGTGCCAGCCGCACACACAACACTGAAGCTTTCTTT
NA	TRBV4-2	TRBJ1-1	TRBD1	CASSPADRGVYDTEAFF	TGTGCCAGCAGCCCGGCCGACAGGGGAGTTTATGACACTGAAGCTTTCTTT
NA	TRBV19	TRBJ2-1	NA	CASSIILREQFF	TGTGCCAGTAGTATCATCTTGCGTGAGCAGTTCTTC
NA	TRBV7-2	TRBJ2-7	NA	CASSLSFAYEQYF	TGTGCCAGCAGCTTATCGTTCGCCTACGAGCAGTACTTC
NA	TRBV6-5	TRBJ2-3	NA	CASSYGGSTDTQYF	TGTGCCAGCAGTTACGGCGGCAGCACAGATACGCAGTATTTT
NA	TRBV28	TRBJ2-2	NA	CASSFGRNANTGELFF	TGTGCCAGCAGTTTCGGGCGGAACGCGAACACCGGGGAGCTGTTTTTT
NA	TRBV7-8	TRBJ1-1	NA	CASSLNRDTEAFF	TGTGCCAGCAGCCTAAACAGGGACACTGAAGCTTTCTTT
NA	TRBV19	TRBJ1-6	NA	CASSTSYNSPLHF	TGTGCCAGTAGTACCTCCTATAATTCACCCCTCCACTTT
NA	TRBV5-1	TRBJ1-1	NA	CASSFEVGTEAFF	TGCGCCAGCAGCTTTGAGGTTGGCACTGAAGCTTTCTTT
NA	TRBV28	TRBJ2-6	NA	CASSSGLIPGANVLTF	TGTGCCAGCAGTTCAGGGCTGATCCCTGGGGCCAACGTCCTGACTTTC
NA	TRBV6-6	TRBJ2-7	NA	CASSYSGRAESYEQYF	TGTGCCAGCAGTTACTCGGGTAGGGCTGAATCCTACGAGCAGTACTTC
NA	TRBV20-1	TRBJ2-1	NA	CSATPDNEQFF	TGCAGTGCTACTCCCGACAATGAGCAGTTCTTC
NA	TRBV11-3	TRBJ1-1	NA	CASSLGGFGDTEAFF	TGTGCCAGCAGCTTGGGAGGGTTCGGTGACACTGAAGCTTTCTTT
NA	TRBV7-2	TRBJ2-2	TRBD2	CASSLMAAGGTGELFF	TGTGCCAGCAGCTTAATGGCAGCGGGGGGCACCGGGGAGCTGTTTTTT
NA	TRBV28	TRBJ1-5	NA	CASIPTGRQNQPQHF	TGTGCCAGCATCCCCACCGGTAGGCAGAATCAGCCCCAGCATTTT
NA	TRBV29-1	TRBJ1-2	TRBD1	CSVGTGGYGYTF	TGCAGCGTGGGGACAGGCGGGTATGGCTACACCTTC
NA	TRBV4-3	TRBJ1-2	NA	CASSRRVGEGYTF	TGCGCCAGCAGCCGTAGAGTTGGCGAGGGCTACACCTTC
NA	TRBV10-3	TRBJ1-5	TRBD1	CAISESGQRLNPQHF	TGCGCCATCAGTGAGTCGGGACAGCGATTAAATCCCCAGCATTTT
few	TRBV7-2	TRBJ2-1	NA	CASSLRRGNNEQFF	TGTGCCAGCAGCTTGCGGCGGGGAAACAATGAGCAGTTCTTC
NA	TRBV6-4	TRBJ2-1	NA	CASRRDFPFSEQFF	TGTGCCAGCAGAAGGGACTTCCCGTTCAGTGAGCAGTTCTTC
NA	TRBV10-3	TRBJ1-3	TRBD1	CAITDRGNGNTIYF	TGTGCCATCACGGACAGGGGGAATGGAAACACCATATATTTT
NA	TRBV2	TRBJ2-1	TRBD2	CASTREGQSYNEQFF	TGTGCCAGCACCCGGGAGGGCCAATCCTACAATGAGCAGTTCTTC
NA	TRBV18	TRBJ2-7	TRBD2	CASSPRGGSNSYEQYF	TGTGCCAGCTCACCACGGGGGGGGTCCAACTCCTACGAGCAGTACTTC
few	TRBV6-6	TRBJ1-6	NA	CATHRQYNSPLHF	TGTGCCACCCACCGACAGTATAATTCACCCCTCCACTTT
once	TRBV19	TRBJ1-1	NA	CASKRSGDTEAFF	TGTGCCAGTAAGAGATCGGGGGACACTGAAGCTTTCTTT
NA	TRBV5-1	TRBJ2-7	NA	CASSAGTYSYEQYF	TGCGCCAGCAGCGCCGGGACTTACTCCTACGAGCAGTACTTC
NA	TRBV27	TRBJ2-3	NA	CASSPGRLADTQYF	TGTGCCAGCAGTCCCGGGCGGCTAGCGGATACGCAGTATTTT
NA	TRBV29-1	TRBJ2-6	NA	CSVEDLRRGTGANVLTF	TGCAGCGTTGAAGATCTGAGGAGGGGGACTGGGGCCAACGTCCTGACTTTC
NA	TRBV7-6	TRBJ2-1	TRBD2	CASSPGGSRYNEQFF	TGTGCCAGCAGCCCCGGGGGGAGCCGGTACAATGAGCAGTTCTTC
NA	TRBV5-4	TRBJ2-3	NA	CASSPQGSDTQYF	TGTGCCAGCAGCCCCCAGGGATCAGATACGCAGTATTTT
NA	TRBV28	TRBJ2-1	TRBD2	CASSKGLAYEQFF	TGTGCCAGCAGTAAGGGACTAGCATATGAGCAGTTCTTC
NA	TRBV4-3	TRBJ1-2	TRBD1	CASSQDRGQVPYGYTF	TGCGCCAGCAGCCAAGATAGGGGACAGGTCCCCTATGGCTACACCTTC
NA	TRBV9	TRBJ2-2	NA	CASSRVGAPNTGELFF	TGTGCCAGCAGCCGCGTCGGGGCACCGAACACCGGGGAGCTGTTTTTT
NA	TRBV7-2	TRBJ2-7	NA	CASSWVNYEQYF	TGTGCCAGCAGCTGGGTGAACTACGAGCAGTACTTC